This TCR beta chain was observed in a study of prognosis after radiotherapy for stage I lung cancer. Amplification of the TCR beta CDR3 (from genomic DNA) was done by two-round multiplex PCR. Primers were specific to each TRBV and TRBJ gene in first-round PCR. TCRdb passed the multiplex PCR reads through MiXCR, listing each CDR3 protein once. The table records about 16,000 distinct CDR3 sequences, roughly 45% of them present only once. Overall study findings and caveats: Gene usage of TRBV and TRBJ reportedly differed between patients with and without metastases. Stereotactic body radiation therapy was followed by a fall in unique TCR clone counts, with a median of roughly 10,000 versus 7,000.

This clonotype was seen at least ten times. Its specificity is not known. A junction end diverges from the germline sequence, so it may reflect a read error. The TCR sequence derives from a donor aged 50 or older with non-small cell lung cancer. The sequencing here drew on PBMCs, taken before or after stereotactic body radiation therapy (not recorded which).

CDR3 nucleotide sequence: TGTGCCAGCAGTTCATTTAGCGGCCTGGGCTTC. This sequence encodes CASSSFSGLGF. The chain couples TRBV6-2 or TRBV6-3 to TRBJ2-5; perhaps TRBD2 as D (6 bases). The CDR3 has 11 amino acids. CDR1 is MNHEY and CDR2 is SVGEGT in the germline V gene.